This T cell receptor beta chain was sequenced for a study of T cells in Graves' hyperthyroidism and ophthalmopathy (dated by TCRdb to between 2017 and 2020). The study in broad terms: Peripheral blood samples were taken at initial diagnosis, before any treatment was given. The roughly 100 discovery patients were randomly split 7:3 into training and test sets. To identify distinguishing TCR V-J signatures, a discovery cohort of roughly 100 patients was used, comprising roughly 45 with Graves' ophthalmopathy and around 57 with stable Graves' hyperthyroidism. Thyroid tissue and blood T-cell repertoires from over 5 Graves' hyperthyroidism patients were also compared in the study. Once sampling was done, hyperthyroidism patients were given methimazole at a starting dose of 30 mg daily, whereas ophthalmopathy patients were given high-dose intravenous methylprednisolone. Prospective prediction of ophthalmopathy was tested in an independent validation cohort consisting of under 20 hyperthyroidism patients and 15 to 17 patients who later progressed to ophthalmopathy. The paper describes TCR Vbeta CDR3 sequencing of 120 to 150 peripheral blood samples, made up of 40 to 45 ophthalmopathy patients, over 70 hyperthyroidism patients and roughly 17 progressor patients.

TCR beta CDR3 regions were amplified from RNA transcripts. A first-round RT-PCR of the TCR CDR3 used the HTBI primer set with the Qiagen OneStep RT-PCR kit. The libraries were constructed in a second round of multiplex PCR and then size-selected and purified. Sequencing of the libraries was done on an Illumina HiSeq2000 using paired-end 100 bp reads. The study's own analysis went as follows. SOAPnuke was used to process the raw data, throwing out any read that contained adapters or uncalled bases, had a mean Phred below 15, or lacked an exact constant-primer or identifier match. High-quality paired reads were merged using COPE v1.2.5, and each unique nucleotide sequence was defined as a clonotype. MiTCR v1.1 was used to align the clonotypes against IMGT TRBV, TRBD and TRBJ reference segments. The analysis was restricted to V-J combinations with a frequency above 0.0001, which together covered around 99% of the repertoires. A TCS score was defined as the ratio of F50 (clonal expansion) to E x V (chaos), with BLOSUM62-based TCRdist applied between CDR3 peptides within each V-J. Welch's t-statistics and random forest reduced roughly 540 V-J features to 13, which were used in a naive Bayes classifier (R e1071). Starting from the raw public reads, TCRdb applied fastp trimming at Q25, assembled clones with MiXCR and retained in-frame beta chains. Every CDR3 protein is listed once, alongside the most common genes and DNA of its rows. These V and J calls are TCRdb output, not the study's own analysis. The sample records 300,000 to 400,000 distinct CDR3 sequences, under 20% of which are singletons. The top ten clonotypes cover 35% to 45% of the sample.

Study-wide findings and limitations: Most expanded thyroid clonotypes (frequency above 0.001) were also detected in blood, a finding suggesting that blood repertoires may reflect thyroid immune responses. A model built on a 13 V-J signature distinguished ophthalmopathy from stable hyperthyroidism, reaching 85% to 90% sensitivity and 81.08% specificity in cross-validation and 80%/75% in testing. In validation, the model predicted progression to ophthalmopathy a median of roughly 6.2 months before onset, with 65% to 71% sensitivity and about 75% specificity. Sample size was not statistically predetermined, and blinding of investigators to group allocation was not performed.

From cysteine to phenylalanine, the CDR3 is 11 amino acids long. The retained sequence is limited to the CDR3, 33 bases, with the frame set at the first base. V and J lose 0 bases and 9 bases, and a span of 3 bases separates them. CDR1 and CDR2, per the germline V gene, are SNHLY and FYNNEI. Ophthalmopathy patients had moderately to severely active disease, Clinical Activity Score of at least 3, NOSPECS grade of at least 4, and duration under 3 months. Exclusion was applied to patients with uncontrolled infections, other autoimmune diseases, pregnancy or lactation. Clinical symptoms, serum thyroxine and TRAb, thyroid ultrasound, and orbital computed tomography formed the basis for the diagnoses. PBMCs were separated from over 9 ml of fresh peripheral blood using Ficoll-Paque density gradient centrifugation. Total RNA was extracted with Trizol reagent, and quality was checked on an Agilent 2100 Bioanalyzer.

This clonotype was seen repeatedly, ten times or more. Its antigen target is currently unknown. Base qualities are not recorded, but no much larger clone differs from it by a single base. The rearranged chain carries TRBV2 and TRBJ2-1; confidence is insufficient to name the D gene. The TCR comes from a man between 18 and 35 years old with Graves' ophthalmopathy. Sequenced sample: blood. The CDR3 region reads CASSEALEQFF. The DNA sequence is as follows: TGTGCCAGCAGTGAAGCCCTTGAGCAGTTCTTC.